The rows below give T cell receptor beta chains drawn from one sample of a study of control samples from healthy donors and cancer patients. Libraries were prepared by immunoSEQ multiplex PCR; TCRdb keeps only in-frame clonotypes and omits some of them. The table shows 100,000 or so clones, with 83% occurring only once. Input material: blood. These receptors were obtained from a woman aged 45 to 65 in good health. Each CDR3 is given with its conserved first and last residue. The D gene is left open where the match is weak. The size entry is marked missing in some rows and otherwise reads once, few, many or a size class.

clone_size cdr3_length j_call v_call d_call cdr3_aa cdr3_nt
- 16 TRBJ2-1 TRBV7-2 - CASSLAGGGSYNEQFF TGTGCCAGCAGCTTAGCAGGGGGGGGGTCCTACAATGAGCAGTTCTTC
- 14 TRBJ2-7 TRBV7-8 - CASSLGYREVEQYF TGTGCCAGCAGCTTAGGGTACAGGGAGGTCGAGCAGTACTTC
- 15 TRBJ1-5 TRBV28 TRBD1 CASKNRGISNQPQHF TGTGCCAGTAAAAACAGGGGGATAAGCAATCAGCCCCAGCATTTT
once 15 TRBJ2-5 TRBV5-4 - CASSLSGASGETQYF TGTGCCAGCAGCCTGTCCGGGGCTTCTGGGGAGACCCAGTACTTC
- 15 TRBJ1-1 TRBV5-1 TRBD1 CASSSWEGANTEAFF TGCGCCAGCAGCTCCTGGGAGGGGGCGAACACTGAAGCTTTCTTT
- 14 TRBJ1-2 TRBV7-9 - CASSPTSDIRGYTF TGTGCCAGCAGCCCGACATCGGACATTAGAGGCTACACCTTC
- 16 TRBJ2-2 TRBV7-6 - CASSPPPRAGTGELFF TGTGCCAGCAGCCCCCCCCCGAGGGCCGGGACCGGGGAGCTGTTTTTT
- 18 TRBJ1-2 TRBV6-6 - CASSPLTGTVKANYGYTF TGTGCCAGCAGTCCTTTGACCGGGACGGTAAAAGCTAACTATGGCTACACCTTC
once 13 TRBJ1-1 TRBV7-8 - CASSLLENTEAFF TGTGCCAGCAGCTTATTAGAGAACACTGAAGCTTTCTTT
- 14 TRBJ2-2 TRBV7-9 - CASSLREQTGELFF TGTGCCAGCAGCTTACGGGAACAGACCGGGGAGCTGTTTTTT
- 14 TRBJ2-1 TRBV2 TRBD1 CASSDRGYSNEQFF TGTGCCAGCAGTGACAGGGGGTATAGTAATGAGCAGTTCTTC
- 14 TRBJ2-5 TRBV19 TRBD1 CASRVTGGGETQYF TGTGCCAGTAGGGTCACAGGGGGCGGCGAGACCCAGTACTTC
- 12 TRBJ2-1 TRBV29-1 TRBD1 CSVEGTDNEQFF TGCAGCGTTGAGGGGACAGACAATGAGCAGTTCTTC
- 15 TRBJ2-2 TRBV5-4 - CASSAGPLNTGELFF TGTGCCAGCAGCGCCGGACCGTTGAACACCGGGGAGCTGTTTTTT
- 14 TRBJ2-1 TRBV9 TRBD1 CASSAGQGKGEQFF TGTGCCAGCAGCGCCGGACAGGGGAAGGGTGAGCAGTTCTTC
- 15 TRBJ2-1 TRBV10-3 TRBD2 CAISLKREGYNEQFF TGTGCCATCAGTCTCAAGCGGGAGGGCTACAATGAGCAGTTCTTC
- 11 TRBJ2-7 TRBV29-1 - CSVVTGYEQYF TGCAGCGTTGTCACAGGGTACGAGCAGTACTTC
- 14 TRBJ2-1 TRBV27 TRBD2 CASKGAGGGNEQFF TGTGCCAGCAAAGGGGCGGGAGGGGGCAATGAGCAGTTCTTC
- 14 TRBJ2-1 TRBV24-1 - CATSAPRGVREQFF TGTGCCACCAGTGCCCCGAGGGGGGTTCGGGAGCAGTTCTTC
- 16 TRBJ2-1 TRBV5-4 TRBD2 CASSLDLAGRGDEQFF TGTGCCAGCAGCTTGGATCTAGCGGGAAGGGGGGATGAGCAGTTCTTC
- 14 TRBJ2-1 TRBV14 TRBD2 CASSQILASNEQFF TGTGCCAGCAGCCAAATACTAGCGTCCAATGAGCAGTTCTTC
- 18 TRBJ2-1 TRBV21-1 - CASSKDVPSGSGHNEQFF TGTGCCAGCAGCAAAGATGTCCCTAGCGGGAGCGGACACAATGAGCAGTTCTTC
few 16 TRBJ1-6 TRBV4-1 TRBD1 CASSQDSGQGISPLHF TGCGCCAGCAGCCAAGACTCCGGACAGGGTATTTCACCCCTCCACTTT
- 16 TRBJ1-6 TRBV7-2 - CASSWAPGSVNSPLHF TGTGCCAGCTCCTGGGCCCCGGGCAGCGTCAATTCACCCCTCCACTTT
- 13 TRBJ1-6 TRBV15 TRBD1 CATRRDRGSALHF TGTGCCACCCGCCGGGACAGGGGATCAGCCCTCCACTTT
once 16 TRBJ1-3 TRBV7-2 TRBD1 CASSQFTGVAGNTIYF TGTGCCAGCAGCCAATTTACAGGGGTTGCTGGAAACACCATATATTTT
- 14 TRBJ2-7 TRBV18 TRBD1 CASSPTGQGYEQYF TGTGCCAGCTCACCAACGGGACAGGGTTACGAGCAGTACTTC
- 14 TRBJ1-2 TRBV14 - CASSQAVTNYGYTF TGTGCCAGCAGCCAAGCCGTTACTAACTATGGCTACACCTTC
- 15 TRBJ1-1 TRBV9 TRBD1 CASSVTGQGASEAFF TGTGCCAGCAGCGTAACAGGACAGGGGGCCTCTGAAGCTTTCTTT
- 14 TRBJ1-2 TRBV3-1/TRBV3-2 - CASSYRTERPGYTF TGTGCCAGCAGTTACAGGACAGAACGTCCTGGCTACACCTTC
- 14 TRBJ2-5 TRBV11-2 TRBD1 CASSPPGTEETQYF TGTGCCAGCAGCCCCCCCGGGACAGAAGAGACCCAGTACTTC
- 16 TRBJ2-3 TRBV7-8 TRBD1 CASGRGLPSSTDTQYF TGTGCCAGCGGTAGGGGGCTGCCCTCTAGCACAGATACGCAGTATTTT
- 18 TRBJ2-2 TRBV9 TRBD2 CASSVGLAGGLNTGELFF TGTGCCAGCAGCGTAGGCCTAGCGGGAGGACTAAACACCGGGGAGCTGTTTTTT
- 14 TRBJ2-2 TRBV5-1 - CASSTQGGTGELFF TGCGCCAGCAGCACACAGGGGGGGACCGGGGAGCTGTTTTTT
few 15 TRBJ1-1 TRBV5-6 - CASSLDGHLNTEAFF TGTGCCAGCAGCTTGGACGGCCACCTGAACACTGAAGCTTTCTTT
- 12 TRBJ2-4 TRBV6-5 - CASSYSSSVQYF TGTGCCAGCAGTTACTCGAGCTCGGTCCAGTACTTC
- 15 TRBJ1-5 TRBV9 - CASSVGQTSNQPQHF TGTGCCAGCAGCGTAGGACAAACTAGCAATCAGCCCCAGCATTTT
- 16 TRBJ1-4 TRBV3-1/TRBV3-2 - CASSRQLGGAREKLFF TGTGCCAGCAGCCGGCAGCTCGGGGGGGCGAGGGAAAAACTGTTTTTT
- 14 TRBJ1-1 TRBV6-6 - CASSYSGVNTEAFF TGTGCCAGCAGTTACTCAGGGGTGAACACTGAAGCTTTCTTT
- 15 TRBJ2-7 TRBV5-1 TRBD1 CASSGQGVLTFEQYF TGCGCCAGCTCGGGACAGGGGGTTTTAACCTTCGAGCAGTACTTC
few 16 TRBJ1-1 TRBV2 TRBD1 CATQRQGRSRVTEAFF TGTGCCACCCAGAGACAGGGCAGATCAAGAGTCACTGAAGCTTTCTTT
- 11 TRBJ2-1 TRBV7-9 - CASSFAAEQFF TGTGCCAGCAGCTTCGCCGCTGAGCAGTTCTTC
- 16 TRBJ2-2 TRBV15 TRBD1 CATSRTGVADTGELFF TGTGCCACCAGCAGGACAGGGGTCGCCGACACCGGGGAGCTGTTTTTT
- 13 TRBJ1-2 TRBV6-5 - CASSYSRGGGYTF TGTGCCAGCAGTTACTCCCGGGGAGGCGGCTACACCTTC
- 13 TRBJ2-7 TRBV6-5 - CATGGGSSYEQYF TGTGCCACTGGAGGGGGTAGCTCCTACGAGCAGTACTTC
- 15 TRBJ1-1 TRBV21-1 - CASSNPREENTEAFF TGTGCCAGCAGCAACCCCAGGGAGGAGAACACTGAAGCTTTCTTT
- 15 TRBJ1-3 TRBV6-5 - CASRSTHSSGNTIYF TGTGCCAGCAGGTCGACACATAGCTCTGGAAACACCATATATTTT
- 16 TRBJ1-4 TRBV7-9 TRBD1 CASSFGTGGGGEKLFF TGTGCCAGCAGCTTTGGGACAGGGGGCGGTGGGGAAAAACTGTTTTTT
few 13 TRBJ2-7 TRBV6-5 TRBD1 CASSYSTGGVQYF TGTGCCAGCAGTTACTCGACAGGGGGCGTACAGTACTTC
- 16 TRBJ1-4 TRBV11-2 TRBD1 CASSRVTGTGNEKLFF TGTGCCAGCAGCCGTGTTACAGGGACAGGGAATGAAAAACTGTTTTTT
few 14 TRBJ1-1 TRBV7-8 - CASSLRDWNTEAFF TGTGCCAGCAGCTTGCGAGACTGGAACACTGAAGCTTTCTTT